A single sample gave rise to the 10 T cell receptor beta chains below, sequenced in a study of blood T cell repertoires in COVID-19. Produced via immunoSEQ multiplex PCR; TCRdb's table is partial and in-frame only. The table includes 35,000 to 45,000 clones, approximately 70% detected once. Sequencing was performed on peripheral blood. The receptors here all came from a man older than 75 with acute or convalescent COVID-19.

This clone was seen more than once but under ten times. This CDR3 is CASSLLDRGNTEAFF. CDR3 in DNA: TGTGCCAGCAGCTTGCTCGACAGGGGGAACACTGAAGCTTTCTTT. V gene TRBV5-6 combines with J gene TRBJ1-1, with 8 bases that match TRBD1. This CDR3 has 15 amino acids. V shed 1 base and J 1 base; nucleotides not matched to a gene: 3. Germline V gives CDR1 SGHDT, CDR2 YYEEEE.

The chain is built from TRBV6-6 and TRBJ2-7, with TRBD1 matching 7 bases. This CDR3 comprises 13 residues. The germline V gene has CDR1 MNHNY and CDR2 SVGAGI (reference sequence). The trim removed 6 bases at V and 7 bases at J, leaving 9 bases unmatched. The CDR3, as DNA: TGTGCCAGCAGATCACCCACAGGGGTTGAGCAGTACTTC. Protein: CASRSPTGVEQYF.

This clone has just one count. The gene calls are TRBV5-3 and TRBJ2-5, with unresolved D. TRBV5-3 is marked as an open reading frame, function uncertain. The CDR3 spans 15 residues. The germline V and J ends were trimmed by 1 base and 2 bases, with 12 bases remaining between them. The CDR3 region has the DNA TGTGCCAGAAGCTTGATTCTAAAGCGTCAAGAGACCCAGTACTTC. Its translation is CARSLILKRQETQYF.

This clone was observed many times. CDR3 sequence (DNA): TGTGCCAGCAGCCCGCCGGGACTCCCAGGCTCCTACAATGAGCAGTTCTTC. Amino acid sequence: CASSPPGLPGSYNEQFF. The J gene is TRBJ2-1, the V gene TRBV7-9, with D possibly TRBD2 on 6 matching bases. CDR3 length: 17 amino acids. V lost 5 bases and J lost 0, with 17 bases in between. In germline, CDR1 is SEHNR, CDR2 FQNEAQ (reference sequence). Full variable domain (outside the CDR3, taken from reference TRBV7-9 and TRBJ2-1): DTGVSQNPRHKITKRGQNVTFRCDPISEHNRLYWYRQTLGQGPEFLTYFQNEAQLEKSRLLSDRFSAERPKGSFSTLEIQRTEQGDSAMYLCASSPPGLPGSYNEQFFGPGTRLTVL.

V gene TRBV30 combines with J gene TRBJ2-3, with 7 nucleotides matching TRBD1. Germline CDR1 GTSNPN, CDR2 SVGIG (reference sequence). The CDR3 length is 12 residues. V dropped 3 bases and J dropped 4; count of bases not matched to a gene: 1. The CDR3 nucleotides read TGTGCCTGGAGCCAGGGGGCAGATACGCAGTATTTT. Translation gives CAWSQGADTQYF.

In its sample, this clone was seen a few times. V usage is TRBV11-3 and J usage is TRBJ2-2, with TRBD2 matching over 16 bases. Germline V CDR1 and CDR2: SGHNT, YENEEA. The junction had 1 base not matched to a gene; V was cut back by 3 bases and J by 9 bases. The CDR3 sequence is 15 residues long. Written as DNA, the CDR3 is TGTGCCAGCAGCTTGGGACTAGCGGGAGGGCGGGAGCTGTTTTTT. Amino acid sequence: CASSLGLAGGRELFF.

The J gene is TRBJ2-2, the V gene TRBV7-2; D gene ambiguous. Germline CDR1 and CDR2: SGHTA and FQGNSA. Deletions cut 7 bases from V and 5 bases from J, with 17 bases between. The CDR3 has 15 residues. The CDR3 region has the DNA TGTGCCAGCATCCTGGGTGGCCTCGGGACCGGGGAGCTGTTTTTT. The encoded protein is CASILGGLGTGELFF. The full variable domain, with the rest looked up from reference TRBV7-2 and TRBJ2-2, is GAGVSQSPSNKVTEKGKDVELRCDPISGHTALYWYRQSLGQGLEFLIYFQGNSAPDKSGLPSDRFSAERTGGSVSTLTIQRTQQEDSAVYLCASILGGLGTGELFFGEGSRLTVL.

The chain employs TRBV5-1 and TRBJ2-7, with D tentatively TRBD1 (5 bases). With 0 bases removed from V and 5 bases from J, the gap between germline ends came to 6 bases. This CDR3 comprises 12 residues. Germline V gene data show CDR1 as SGHRS and CDR2 as YFSETQ. The CDR3 nucleotides read TGCGCCAGCAGCTTGGGACAGAACGAGCAGTACTTC. Encoded protein: CASSLGQNEQYF.

The chain uses TRBV28 and TRBJ2-3, with 11 bases lining up with TRBD2. Germline V gene data show CDR1 as MDHEN and CDR2 as SYDVKM. V trimming: 3 bases; J trimming: 5 bases; junction bases outside the gene matches: 7. The CDR3 has 16 amino acids. The CDR3 spells CASSFLRLAGKDTQYF. In DNA form, the CDR3 reads TGTGCCAGCAGTTTCCTGAGACTAGCGGGAAAAGATACGCAGTATTTT. The full variable domain, with the rest looked up from reference TRBV28 and TRBJ2-3, is DVKVTQSSRYLVKRTGEKVFLECVQDMDHENMFWYRQDPGLGLRLIYFSYDVKMKEKGDIPEGYSVSREKKERFSLILESASTNQTSMYLCASSFLRLAGKDTQYFGPGTRLTVL.

The chain joins TRBV2 to TRBJ2-1, with 9 bases matching TRBD1. The CDR3 is 15 amino acids. The V and J ends lost 6 bases and 1 base, in that order; junction bases with no gene match: 4. CDR1 and CDR2 (germline): SNHLY, FYNNEI. CDR3 protein: CASSRDRASYNEQFF. The DNA for the CDR3 is TGTGCCAGCAGCCGGGACAGGGCTTCCTACAATGAGCAGTTCTTC.